These T cell receptor beta chains were read from a single sample in a study of control samples from healthy donors and cancer patients. Sequencing was performed with immunoSEQ multiplex PCR; in TCRdb, only in-frame clones are kept and a portion is missing. This sample yields 150,000 to 170,000 clones, of which approximately 93% are seen a single time; approximately 6% belongs to the top ten. The sample was blood. The receptors originated from a man between 40 and 49 years old in good health. CDR3s include the opening cysteine and the closing phenylalanine or tryptophan.

v_gene	j_gene	CDR3aa
TRBV5-1	TRBJ2-7	CASSSQGYEQYF
TRBV7-2	TRBJ1-1	CASSRDGVRTEAFF
TRBV9	TRBJ2-7	CASSPGFGVYEQYF
TRBV2	TRBJ1-2	CANKSKGVLGYGYTF
TRBV27	TRBJ1-1	CASSLYPGLNTEAFF
TRBV30	TRBJ2-7	CAWSVGPPLAGAYEQYF
TRBV4-1	TRBJ2-3	CASSQDEHKRGGLSSTDTQYF
TRBV11-2	TRBJ1-1	CASSPWAFMNTEAFF
TRBV29-1	TRBJ1-2	CTVSGGPYGYTF
TRBV10-2	TRBJ1-2	CASSWPKGYGYTF
TRBV6-5	TRBJ1-6	CASSPISYNSPLHF
TRBV4-1	TRBJ1-6	CASSGGGIRSPLHF
TRBV7-2	TRBJ2-2	CASSWRTSGITGELFF
TRBV11-2	TRBJ1-6	CASRGTTSTGSPLHF
TRBV7-6	TRBJ2-1	CASSSVPGGYNEQFF
TRBV6-5	TRBJ2-7	CASRQSGGAVYEQYF
TRBV5-6	TRBJ1-4	CASSFEGGADNEKLFF
TRBV19	TRBJ1-6	CASSIRQDSPLHF
TRBV24-1	TRBJ2-7	CATSDLVGTQYF
TRBV19	TRBJ1-2	CASSPRDNFGYTF
TRBV7-8	TRBJ1-5	CASSPPGQVQPQHF
TRBV28	TRBJ1-1	CASSFSDRGTEAFF
TRBV6-5	TRBJ1-4	CASSRQGSYEKLFF
TRBV7-2	TRBJ2-7	CASSSLGEQYF
TRBV11-2	TRBJ1-2	CASSSRQGQGYTF